The next 20 T cell receptor beta chains were all read from a single sample in a study of regulatory T cells in long-lasting Graves disease. The time point is: newly diagnosed GD, antithyroid drugs for less than 3 months. Preparation of the TCR library used RNA extracted from PBMCs. Arm-PCR of CDR3 regions and iRepertoire HTBI primers were used to build TCR beta libraries. TCRdb recomputed calls from the multiplex PCR reads with MiXCR, one row per CDR3 protein. Of fewer than 650,000 distinct CDR3 sequences in the sample, roughly 15% were seen once. These data were also filed under a second study, of T cells in Graves' hyperthyroidism and ophthalmopathy.

The sequenced sample was peripheral blood mononuclear cells (PBMCs), obtained at new diagnosis, from a patient treated with antithyroid drugs. These receptors all come from a woman aged 30 to 39 with Graves disease.

This clonotype has only a few counts. This chain uses TRBV28 with TRBJ2-7; D is undetermined. Trimming left V 7 bases short and J 7 bases short, with 11 bases between. Per the germline V gene, CDR1 is MDHEN and CDR2 is SYDVKM. The CDR3 length is 11 residues. The CDR3 sequence is CASTQSREQYF. CDR3 DNA: TGTGCCAGCACCCAATCGAGGGAGCAGTACTTC.

The rearrangement links TRBV10-3 to TRBJ1-6; no clear D. The germline V gene has CDR1 ENHRY and CDR2 SYGVKD. The CDR3 contains 13 residues. V shed 2 bases and J shed 7 bases, with 6 bases lying between them. The CDR3 DNA follows: TGTGCCATCAGTGAGGTCGGGAATTCACCCCTCCACTTT. Translation gives CAISEVGNSPLHF.

Concerning this clonotype itself: A far more abundant clone sits one base away, making this likely a read error. The chain has TRBV2 and TRBJ1-5; D is perhaps TRBD1 (5 bases). The V and J ends lost 3 bases and 1 base respectively, with 19 bases between them. From germline, CDR1 is SNHLY and CDR2 FYNNEI. The CDR3 has 18 amino acids. The CDR3 DNA reads as TGTGCCAGCAGTGAGCGGGGGAGTTTCAGTAGGAGCAATCAGCCCCAGCATTTT. Translated, it gives CASSERGSFSRSNQPQHF.

There are a few counts of this clonotype. The chain is built from TRBV30 and TRBJ2-2, with D unresolved. Trimming shortened V by 4 bases and J by 6 bases, and 12 bases separated the two germline ends. The germline gives CDR1 GTSNPN, CDR2 SVGIG (reference sequence). The CDR3 has 13 amino acids. The CDR3 DNA follows: TGTGCCTGGACGAGGCCCCCTGCCGGGGAGCTGTTTTTT. The encoded protein is CAWTRPPAGELFF.

As concerns this clonotype: A much larger clone differs by one base, so this may be a read error. This rearrangement joins TRBV14 to TRBJ2-5; D uncertain. CDR1 is SGHDN and CDR2 is FVKESK in the germline V gene. The CDR3 length is 13 residues. With 5 bases removed from V and 5 bases from J, the gap between germline ends came to 12 bases. The CDR3 reads CASSKVPRETQYF. In DNA, the CDR3 is TGTGCCAGCAGCAAAGTACCGAGGGAGACCCAGTACTTC.

This clonotype was observed a few times. The chain has TRBV27 and TRBJ2-1, with 8 bases matching TRBD2. Germline V CDR1 and CDR2: MNHEY, SMNVEV (reference sequence). V dropped 6 bases and J dropped 3; count of bases not matched to a gene: 10. This CDR3 has 16 residues. CDR3 residues: CASSPRGAGGYNEQFF. Here the CDR3 DNA reads TGTGCCAGCAGCCCCCGGGGCGCGGGAGGCTACAATGAGCAGTTCTTC.

The rearrangement links TRBV9 to TRBJ2-7; no firm D call. This CDR3 has 11 residues. V was shortened by 3 bases and J by 9 bases, with 10 bases between the two germline ends. Germline V gives CDR1 SGDLS, CDR2 YYNGEE. CDR3 sequence reads: CASSAIPGQYF. The CDR3, as DNA: TGTGCCAGCAGCGCCATTCCCGGGCAGTACTTC.

At least ten counts were recorded for this clonotype. The chain couples TRBV28 to TRBJ1-6; D is unclear. Trimming took off 7 bases at V and 2 bases at J, with 15 bases between the two ends. Looked up from germline, CDR1 is MDHEN and CDR2 is SYDVKM. The CDR3 is 16 amino acids. The CDR3 nucleotides are TGTGCCAGCACTCGCTTATACGGCGCCTATAATTCACCCCTCCACTTT. This sequence encodes CASTRLYGAYNSPLHF.

This clonotype has a handful of counts. The chain carries TRBV6-2 or TRBV6-3 and TRBJ1-2, with 9 positions matching TRBD1. The J segment lost 2 bases and the V segment lost 2 bases, leaving 9 bases of the junction unmatched. The length of the CDR3 is 17 residues. CDR1 MNHEY and CDR2 SVGEGT come from the germline V gene. CDR3 residues: CASSYHQAGQGNYGYTF. The CDR3 nucleotides read TGTGCCAGCAGTTACCATCAGGCAGGACAGGGGAACTATGGCTACACCTTC.

The chain joins TRBV7-9 to TRBJ1-5; D remains ambiguous. Germline CDR1 SEHNR, CDR2 FQNEAQ (reference sequence). Trimming removed 1 base from V and 9 bases from J, with 7 bases in between. This CDR3 is 12 amino acids long. The CDR3 DNA is TGTGCCAGCAGCTTAGTAGGCGGGCCCCAGCATTTT. Protein: CASSLVGGPQHF.

In its sample, this clonotype was seen a few times. This rearrangement joins TRBV19 to TRBJ1-1; 10 nucleotides line up with TRBD1. With 5 bases clipped from V and 9 bases from J, the junction kept 3 bases outside the gene matches. This CDR3 has 12 amino acids. Germline CDR1 is LNHDA and CDR2 is SQIVND (reference sequence). The CDR3: CASSVDRGQAFF. In DNA form, the CDR3 reads TGTGCCAGTAGTGTTGACAGGGGGCAAGCTTTCTTT.

This clonotype was seen a few times. This chain links TRBV19 with TRBJ1-5; a possible D gene is TRBD1 (5 bases). Per germline, CDR1 LNHDA and CDR2 SQIVND (reference sequence). V lost 6 bases, J lost 0 bases, and 12 bases lay in between. This CDR3 contains 15 residues. The CDR3 reads CASSIGTASNQPQHF. The CDR3 nucleotides are TGTGCCAGTAGCATTGGGACGGCTAGCAATCAGCCCCAGCATTTT.

A word on this clonotype: Just one base apart from a much larger clone, this may be a read error. The chain combines TRBV6-2 or TRBV6-3 with TRBJ2-5; D unclear. The CDR3 spans 12 residues. CDR1 MNHEY and CDR2 SVGEGT come from the germline V gene. CDR3 region: CTSKPLGETQYF. The CDR3 DNA follows: TGTACCAGCAAGCCTTTAGGAGAGACCCAGTACTTC.

Only a few counts were recorded for this clonotype. This sequence joins TRBV12-3 or TRBV12-4 and TRBJ1-5; D might be TRBD1 (5 bases). V gave up 3 bases and J gave up 6 bases, with 9 bases separating them. The CDR3 is 13 amino acids. The CDR3 spells CASSLTDIQPQHF. CDR3 nucleotide sequence: TGTGCCAGCAGTTTGACAGATATTCAGCCCCAGCATTTT.

Points on this clonotype: In this CDR3 the conserved last residue, phenylalanine or tryptophan, is missing, so a read error is likely. V usage is TRBV28 and J usage is TRBJ1-1; D not resolved. The V gene's germline CDR1 is MDHEN and CDR2 SYDVKM. The CDR3 contains 14 residues. The ends were cut back, 6 bases at V and 6 bases at J, with 17 bases in the middle. CDR3 nucleotide sequence: TGTGCCAGCAGCCAGGTAATCGTCGGCGCTGAAGCTTTCCTT. Its translation: CASSQVIVGAEAFL.

This clonotype was seen at least ten times. Here the CDR3 reads CASSHIKGGTEAFF. DNA for the CDR3: TGTGCCAGCAGCCACATCAAGGGGGGGACTGAAGCTTTCTTT. The genes are TRBV3-1 and TRBJ1-1; perhaps TRBD1 as D (6 bases). The germline V gene has CDR1 LGHDT and CDR2 YNNKEL (reference sequence). The length of the CDR3 is 14 residues. Trimming cost V 3 bases and J 5 bases, with 13 bases left between them.

This clonotype was detected ten times or more. The chain has TRBV29-1 and TRBJ2-7; a weak D match, TRBD1 (6 bases). CDR3 length: 12 amino acids. V was shortened by 6 bases and J by 4 bases, with 13 bases between the two germline ends. Germline-derived CDR1 and CDR2 are SQVTM and ANQGSEA. The CDR3 nucleotides read TGCAGCGTAGCCGGGACAAAGTACGAGCAGTACTTC. Its translation: CSVAGTKYEQYF.

The chain uses TRBV7-9 and TRBJ1-2, with a possible D match to TRBD1 (6 bases). CDR3 length: 14 residues. Trimming left V 4 bases short and J 7 bases short, with 16 bases between. Germline CDR1 SEHNR, CDR2 FQNEAQ (reference sequence). CDR3: CASSWDTLTSGYTF. CDR3 DNA sequence: TGTGCCAGCAGCTGGGACACCTTAACGAGTGGCTACACCTTC.

This clonotype appeared many times. The CDR3 coding sequence is TGCAGCGTTTTAGACAGGGGCGGTGAAAAACTGTTTTTT. Translating it yields CSVLDRGGEKLFF. The chain carries TRBV29-1 and TRBJ1-4, with TRBD1 matching 8 bases. The CDR3 runs 13 residues. J gave up 7 bases and V 5 bases, and 6 bases lay outside the gene matches. Germline CDR1 and CDR2: SQVTM and ANQGSEA.

This clonotype was counted ten times or more. The rearrangement links TRBV5-1 to TRBJ2-7; TRBD1 matches at 8 bases. After removal of 3 bases from V and 2 bases from J, the junction contained 7 bases not matched to a gene. The CDR3 contains 15 residues. CDR1 SGHRS and CDR2 YFSETQ come from the germline V gene. For the CDR3, the DNA is TGCGCCAGCAGCTCGGGGACAGGAGTACCCTACGAGCAGTACTTC. It yields the protein CASSSGTGVPYEQYF.